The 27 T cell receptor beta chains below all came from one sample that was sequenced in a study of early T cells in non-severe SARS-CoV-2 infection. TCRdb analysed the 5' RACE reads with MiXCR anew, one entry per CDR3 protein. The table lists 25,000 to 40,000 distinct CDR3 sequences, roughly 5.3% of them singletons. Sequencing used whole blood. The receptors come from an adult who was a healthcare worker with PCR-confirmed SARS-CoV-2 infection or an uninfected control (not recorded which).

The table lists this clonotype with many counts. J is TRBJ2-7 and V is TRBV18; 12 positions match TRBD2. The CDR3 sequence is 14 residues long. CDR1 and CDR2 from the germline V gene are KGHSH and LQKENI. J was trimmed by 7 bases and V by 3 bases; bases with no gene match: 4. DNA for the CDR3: TGTGCCAGCTCACCGACTAGCGGGAGTATAGAGCAGTACTTC. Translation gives CASSPTSGSIEQYF.

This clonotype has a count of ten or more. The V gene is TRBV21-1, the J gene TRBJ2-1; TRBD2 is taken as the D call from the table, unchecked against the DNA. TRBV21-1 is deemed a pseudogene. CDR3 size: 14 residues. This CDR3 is CASRPGLGLNEQFF. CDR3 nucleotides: TGTGCCAGCAGACCGGGACTCGGACTCAATGAGCAGTTCTTC.

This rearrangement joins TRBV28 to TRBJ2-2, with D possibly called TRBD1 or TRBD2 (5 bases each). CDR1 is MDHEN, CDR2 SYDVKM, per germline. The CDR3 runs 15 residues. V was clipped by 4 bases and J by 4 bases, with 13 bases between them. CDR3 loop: CASSSVGVGTGELFF. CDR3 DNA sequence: TGTGCCAGCAGTTCCGTGGGGGTGGGCACCGGGGAGCTGTTTTTT.

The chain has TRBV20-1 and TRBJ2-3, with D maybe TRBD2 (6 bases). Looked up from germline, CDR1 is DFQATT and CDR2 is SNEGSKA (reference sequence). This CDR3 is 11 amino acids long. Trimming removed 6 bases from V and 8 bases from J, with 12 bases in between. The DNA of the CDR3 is TGCAGTGCCCCCACTAGCAGTACGCAGTATTTT. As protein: CSAPTSSTQYF.

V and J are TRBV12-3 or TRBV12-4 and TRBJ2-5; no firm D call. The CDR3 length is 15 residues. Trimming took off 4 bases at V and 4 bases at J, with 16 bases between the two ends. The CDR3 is CASSSRTTPGETQYF. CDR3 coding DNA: TGTGCCAGCAGTTCCCGGACCACGCCAGGAGAGACCCAGTACTTC.

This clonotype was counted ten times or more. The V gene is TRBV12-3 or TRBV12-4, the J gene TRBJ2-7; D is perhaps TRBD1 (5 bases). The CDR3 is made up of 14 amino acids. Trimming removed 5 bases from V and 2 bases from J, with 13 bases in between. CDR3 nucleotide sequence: TGTGCCAGCAGTGGCAGGGTTACGACCTACGAGCAGTACTTC. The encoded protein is CASSGRVTTYEQYF.

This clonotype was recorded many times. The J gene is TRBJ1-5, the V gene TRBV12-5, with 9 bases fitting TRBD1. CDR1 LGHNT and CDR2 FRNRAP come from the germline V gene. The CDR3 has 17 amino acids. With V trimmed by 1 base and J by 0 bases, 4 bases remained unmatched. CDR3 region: CASGLGGTGTSNQPQHF. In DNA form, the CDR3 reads TGTGCTAGTGGTTTGGGTGGGACAGGGACTAGCAATCAGCCCCAGCATTTT.

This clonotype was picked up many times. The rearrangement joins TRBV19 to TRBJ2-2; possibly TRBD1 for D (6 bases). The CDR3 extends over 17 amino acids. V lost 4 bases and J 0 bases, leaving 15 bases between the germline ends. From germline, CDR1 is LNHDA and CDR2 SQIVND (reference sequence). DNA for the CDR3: TGTGCCAGTAGTAGCCCGGGACAAGCAACGAACACCGGGGAGCTGTTTTTT. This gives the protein CASSSPGQATNTGELFF.

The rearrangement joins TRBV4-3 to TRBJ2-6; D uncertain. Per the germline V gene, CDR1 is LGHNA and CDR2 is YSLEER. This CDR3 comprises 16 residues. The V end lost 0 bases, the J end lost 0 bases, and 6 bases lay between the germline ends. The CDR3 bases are TGCGCCAGCAGCCAAGACCCTAACTCTGGGGCCAACGTCCTGACTTTC. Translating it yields CASSQDPNSGANVLTF.

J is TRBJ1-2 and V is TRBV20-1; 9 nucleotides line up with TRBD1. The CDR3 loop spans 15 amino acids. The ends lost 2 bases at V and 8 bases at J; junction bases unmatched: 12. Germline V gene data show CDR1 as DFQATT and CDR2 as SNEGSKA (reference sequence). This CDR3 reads CSARYPGQGTRGYTF. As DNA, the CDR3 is TGCAGTGCTAGATATCCGGGACAGGGAACGAGGGGCTACACCTTC.

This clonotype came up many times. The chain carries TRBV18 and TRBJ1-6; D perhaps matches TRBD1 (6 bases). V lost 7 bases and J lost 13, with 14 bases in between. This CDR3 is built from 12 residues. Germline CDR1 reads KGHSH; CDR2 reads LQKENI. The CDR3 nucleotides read TGTGCCAGCTGGGGAGAGGGGGTTCCCCTCCACTTT. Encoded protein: CASWGEGVPLHF.

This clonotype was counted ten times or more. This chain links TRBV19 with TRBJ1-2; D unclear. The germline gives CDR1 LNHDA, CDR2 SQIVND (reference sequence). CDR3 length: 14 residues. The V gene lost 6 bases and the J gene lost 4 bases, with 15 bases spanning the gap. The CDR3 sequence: CASRSYERAYGYTF. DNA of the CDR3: TGTGCCAGTAGATCGTACGAGCGGGCCTATGGCTACACCTTC.

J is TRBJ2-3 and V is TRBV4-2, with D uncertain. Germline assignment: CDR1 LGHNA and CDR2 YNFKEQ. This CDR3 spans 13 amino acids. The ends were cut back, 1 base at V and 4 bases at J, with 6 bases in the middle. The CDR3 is CASSQGPPDTQYF. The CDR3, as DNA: TGTGCCAGCAGCCAAGGGCCCCCAGATACGCAGTATTTT.

DNA of the CDR3: TGTGCCAGCAGTTTAAGTTGGAGACAGGGTTCGTTCTTC. Translation: CASSLSWRQGSFF. The chain links TRBV28 to TRBJ2-1; the match to TRBD1 covers 7 bases. This CDR3 has 13 amino acids. Germline trimming cut 2 bases from V and 15 bases from J; bases unmatched to any gene: 10. Germline CDR1 and CDR2: MDHEN and SYDVKM.

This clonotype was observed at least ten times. The CDR3 DNA sequence: TGTGCCAGCAGTTTTCGCACCTCTGGGGCCAACGTCCTGACTTTC. It is translated as CASSFRTSGANVLTF. The chain has TRBV6-5 and TRBJ2-6; D ambiguous. The CDR3 totals 15 residues. With 4 bases removed from V and 0 bases from J, the gap between germline ends came to 7 bases. Germline V gene data show CDR1 as MNHEY and CDR2 as SVGAGI.

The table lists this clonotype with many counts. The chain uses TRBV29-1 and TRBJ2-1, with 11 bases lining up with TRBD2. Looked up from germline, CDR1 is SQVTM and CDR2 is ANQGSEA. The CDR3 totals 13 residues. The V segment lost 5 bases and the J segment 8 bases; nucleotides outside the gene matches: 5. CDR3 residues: CSVRTSGWHEQFF. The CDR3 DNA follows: TGCAGCGTTAGGACTAGCGGGTGGCATGAGCAGTTCTTC.

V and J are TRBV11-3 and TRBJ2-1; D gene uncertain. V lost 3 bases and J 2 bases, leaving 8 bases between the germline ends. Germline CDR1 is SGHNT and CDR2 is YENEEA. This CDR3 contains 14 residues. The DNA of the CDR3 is TGTGCCAGCAGCTTGGGCCGCCCCTACAATGAGCAGTTCTTC. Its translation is CASSLGRPYNEQFF.

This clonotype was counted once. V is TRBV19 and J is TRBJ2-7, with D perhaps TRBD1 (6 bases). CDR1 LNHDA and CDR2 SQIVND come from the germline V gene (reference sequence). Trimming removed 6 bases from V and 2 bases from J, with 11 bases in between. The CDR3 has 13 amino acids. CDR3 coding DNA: TGTGCCAGTAGCATGGACAGCCCCTACGAGCAGTACTTC. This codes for CASSMDSPYEQYF.

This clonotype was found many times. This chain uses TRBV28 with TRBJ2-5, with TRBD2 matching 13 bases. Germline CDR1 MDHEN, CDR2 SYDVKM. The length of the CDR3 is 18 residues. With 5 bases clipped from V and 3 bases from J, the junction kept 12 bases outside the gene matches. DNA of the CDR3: TGTGCCAGCAGTCCGGTCCATCCGGGACTAGCGGGGAAAGAGACCCAGTACTTC. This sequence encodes CASSPVHPGLAGKETQYF.

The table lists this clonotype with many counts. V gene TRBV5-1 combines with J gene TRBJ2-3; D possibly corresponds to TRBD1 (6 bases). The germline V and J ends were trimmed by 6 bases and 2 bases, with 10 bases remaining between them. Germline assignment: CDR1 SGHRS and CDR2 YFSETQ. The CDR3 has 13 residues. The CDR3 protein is CASTPGVTDTQYF. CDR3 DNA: TGCGCCAGCACCCCAGGGGTCACAGATACGCAGTATTTT.

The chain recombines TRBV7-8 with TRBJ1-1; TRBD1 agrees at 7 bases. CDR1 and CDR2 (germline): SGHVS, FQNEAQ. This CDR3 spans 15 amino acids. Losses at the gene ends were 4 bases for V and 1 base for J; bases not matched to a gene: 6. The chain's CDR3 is CASSSQGSANTEAFF. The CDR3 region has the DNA TGTGCCAGCAGCTCACAGGGGAGTGCGAACACTGAAGCTTTCTTT.

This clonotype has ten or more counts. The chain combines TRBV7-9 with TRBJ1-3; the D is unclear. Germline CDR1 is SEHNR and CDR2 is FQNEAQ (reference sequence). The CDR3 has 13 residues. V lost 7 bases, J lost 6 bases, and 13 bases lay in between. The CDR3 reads CASIKWTENTIYF. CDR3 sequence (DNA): TGTGCCAGCATCAAATGGACCGAAAACACCATATATTTT.

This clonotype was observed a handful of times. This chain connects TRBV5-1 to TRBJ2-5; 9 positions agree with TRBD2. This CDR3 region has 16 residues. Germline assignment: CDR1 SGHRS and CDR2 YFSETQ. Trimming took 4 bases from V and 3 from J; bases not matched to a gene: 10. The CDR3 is CASSMGERTSEETQYF. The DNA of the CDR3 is TGCGCCAGCAGCATGGGCGAGCGGACTAGCGAAGAGACCCAGTACTTC.

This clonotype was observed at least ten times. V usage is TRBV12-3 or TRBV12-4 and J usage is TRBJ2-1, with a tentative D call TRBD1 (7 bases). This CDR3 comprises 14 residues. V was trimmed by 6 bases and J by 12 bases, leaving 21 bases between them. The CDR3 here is CASSLQGGLAGQFF. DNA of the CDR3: TGTGCCAGCAGCCTCCAGGGGGGCCTGGCGGGGCAGTTCTTC.

The CDR3 bases are TGTGCCAGCAGCGTAGACGGAGGAGGAGACGGCGGTTACACCTTC. Protein product: CASSVDGGGDGGYTF. The gene calls are TRBV9 and TRBJ1-2; D remains ambiguous. Germline CDR1 SGDLS, CDR2 YYNGEE. The CDR3 loop spans 15 amino acids. Trimming took 0 bases from V and 11 from J, leaving 20 bases between them.

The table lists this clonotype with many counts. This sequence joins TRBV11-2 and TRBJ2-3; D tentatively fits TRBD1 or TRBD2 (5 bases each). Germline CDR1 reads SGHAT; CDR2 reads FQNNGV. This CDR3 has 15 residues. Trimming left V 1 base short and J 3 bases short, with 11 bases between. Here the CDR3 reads CASSLAAWGTDTQYF. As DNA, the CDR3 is TGTGCCAGCAGCTTAGCAGCATGGGGGACAGATACGCAGTATTTT.

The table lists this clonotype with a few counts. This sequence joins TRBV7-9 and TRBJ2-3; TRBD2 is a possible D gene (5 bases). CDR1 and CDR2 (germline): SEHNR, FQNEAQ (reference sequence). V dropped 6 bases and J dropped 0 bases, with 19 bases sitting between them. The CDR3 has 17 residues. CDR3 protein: CASRPGPSGSSTDTQYF. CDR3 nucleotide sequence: TGTGCCAGCAGGCCTGGTCCGTCGGGGTCTAGCACAGATACGCAGTATTTT.